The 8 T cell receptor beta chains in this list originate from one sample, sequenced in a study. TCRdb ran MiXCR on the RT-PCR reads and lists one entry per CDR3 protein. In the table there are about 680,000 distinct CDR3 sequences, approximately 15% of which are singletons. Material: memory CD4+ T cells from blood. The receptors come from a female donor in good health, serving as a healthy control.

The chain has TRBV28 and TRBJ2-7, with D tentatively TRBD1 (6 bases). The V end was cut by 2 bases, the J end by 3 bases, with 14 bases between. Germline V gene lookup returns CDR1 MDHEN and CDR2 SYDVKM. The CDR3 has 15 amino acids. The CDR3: CASSLQGTLGYEQYF. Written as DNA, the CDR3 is TGTGCCAGCAGTTTACAGGGGACCCTGGGCTACGAGCAGTACTTC.

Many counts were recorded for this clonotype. The CDR3 DNA follows: TGCAGCTCAGGGGGCCAGGGGGTAAAGGGAGAGACCCAGTACTTC. This gives the protein CSSGGQGVKGETQYF. The chain has TRBV29-1 and TRBJ2-5; 8 nucleotides match TRBD1. V lost 8 bases, J lost 4 bases, and 15 bases stayed unmatched. Germline-derived CDR1 and CDR2 are SQVTM and ANQGSEA. This CDR3 has 15 residues. The whole variable domain, remainder taken from reference TRBV29-1 and TRBJ2-5, is SAVISQKPSRDICQRGTSLTIQCQVDSQVTMMFWYRQQPGQSLTLIATANQGSEATYESGFVIDKFPISRPNLTFSTLTVSNMSPEDSSIYLCSSGGQGVKGETQYFGPGTRLLVL.

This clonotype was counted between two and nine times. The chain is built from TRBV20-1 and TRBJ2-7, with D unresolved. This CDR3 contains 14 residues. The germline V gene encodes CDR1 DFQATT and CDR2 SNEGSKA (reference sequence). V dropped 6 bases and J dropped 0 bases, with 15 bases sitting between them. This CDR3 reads CSATWGKGSYEQYF. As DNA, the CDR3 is TGCAGTGCCACGTGGGGAAAGGGCTCCTACGAGCAGTACTTC.

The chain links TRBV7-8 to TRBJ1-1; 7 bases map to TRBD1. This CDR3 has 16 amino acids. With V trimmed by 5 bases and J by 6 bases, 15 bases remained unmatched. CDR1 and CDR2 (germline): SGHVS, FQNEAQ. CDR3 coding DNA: TGTGCCAGCAGCCACTATGCTTTGGACAGGAGCTCTGAAGCTTTCTTT. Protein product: CASSHYALDRSSEAFF.

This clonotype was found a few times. Written as DNA, the CDR3 is TGTGCCAGCAGCTTAGAGATCTACGAGCAGTACTTC. Protein: CASSLEIYEQYF. This chain uses TRBV7-2 with TRBJ2-7; D is ambiguous. This CDR3 comprises 12 residues. Germline values: CDR1 SGHTA, CDR2 FQGNSA. V lost 1 base to trimming and J lost 3 bases, with 4 bases between them.

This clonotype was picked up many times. The CDR3 nucleotides are TGTGCCAGCAGTTACTCGCCACGCGGCGGGCAGCCCCAGCATTTT. It translates to CASSYSPRGGQPQHF. The V gene is TRBV6-5, the J gene TRBJ1-5; D not resolved. Trimming took 0 bases from V and 7 from J, leaving 13 bases between them. The germline V gene encodes CDR1 MNHEY and CDR2 SVGAGI. The CDR3 length is 15 residues.

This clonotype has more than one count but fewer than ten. The CDR3 loop is CSVEARDRGRETEAFF. The CDR3 DNA follows: TGCAGCGTTGAAGCAAGAGACAGGGGGCGTGAGACTGAAGCTTTCTTT. The gene calls are TRBV29-1 and TRBJ1-1; TRBD1 matches 10 bases. Germline lookup yields CDR1 SQVTM and CDR2 ANQGSEA. CDR3 size: 16 residues. Unmatched junction bases numbered 10, after V lost 1 base and J lost 5 bases.

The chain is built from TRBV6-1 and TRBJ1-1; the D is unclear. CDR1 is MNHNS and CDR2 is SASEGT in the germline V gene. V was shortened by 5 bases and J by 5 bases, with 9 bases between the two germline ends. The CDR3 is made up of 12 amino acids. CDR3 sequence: CASSLRTTEAFF. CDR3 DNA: TGTGCCAGCAGTCTACGAACAACTGAAGCTTTCTTT.